These T cell receptor beta chains were read from a single sample in a study of neurological immune-mediated disorders. TCRdb analysed the 5' RACE reads with MiXCR anew, one entry per CDR3 protein. The sample lists roughly 62,000 distinct CDR3 sequences; under 5.5% were seen once. The sequenced material came from PBMCs. The origin of the receptors is a woman aged 45-59 years with multiple sclerosis. Each CDR3 is given with its conserved first and last residue. A D gene is named only where the DNA matches it firmly. Rows give clone size only sometimes, using once, few, many, or a class for an expanded clone.

CDR3 DNA: TGCGCCAGCAGCTTGGACGGGGTAGACAATTCACCCCTCCACTTT
CDR3 protein: CASSLDGVDNSPLHF
clone size: many
V gene: TRBV5-1
D gene: .
J gene: TRBJ1-6

CDR3 DNA: TGTGCCAGCAGCCTTAGCGGGGGGAGCACAGATACGCAGTATTTT
CDR3 protein: CASSLSGGSTDTQYF
clone size: many
V gene: TRBV5-6
D gene: TRBD2
J gene: TRBJ2-3

CDR3 DNA: TGCGCCAGCAGCTTGAACGGCGGGGGCTACAATGAGCAGTTCTTC
CDR3 protein: CASSLNGGGYNEQFF
clone size: many
V gene: TRBV5-1
D gene: TRBD2
J gene: TRBJ2-1

CDR3 DNA: TGTGCCAGCAGTATAGAAGACACTGAAGCTTTCTTT
CDR3 protein: CASSIEDTEAFF
clone size: many
V gene: TRBV9
D gene: .
J gene: TRBJ1-1

CDR3 DNA: TGCAGTGCTAGCAAATTGGACAGGGGGAGCACAGATACGCAGTATTTT
CDR3 protein: CSASKLDRGSTDTQYF
clone size: few
V gene: TRBV20-1
D gene: TRBD1
J gene: TRBJ2-3

CDR3 DNA: TGCAGTGCTAAACCAGGGGTCTCCTATAATTCACCCCTCCACTTT
CDR3 protein: CSAKPGVSYNSPLHF
clone size: many
V gene: TRBV20-1
D gene: .
J gene: TRBJ1-6

CDR3 DNA: TGTGCCAGCAGTTTACTGGGCATCCAAGAGACCCAGTACTTC
CDR3 protein: CASSLLGIQETQYF
clone size: many
V gene: TRBV6-5
D gene: .
J gene: TRBJ2-5

CDR3 DNA: TGCGCCAGCAGCTTGGCTCGGACGATGACTGAAGCTTTCTTT
CDR3 protein: CASSLARTMTEAFF
clone size: many
V gene: TRBV5-1
D gene: .
J gene: TRBJ1-1

CDR3 DNA: TGTGCCAGCTCTCAAGGACAGGCGAATCAGCCCCAGCATTTT
CDR3 protein: CASSQGQANQPQHF
clone size: few
V gene: TRBV18
D gene: TRBD1
J gene: TRBJ1-5

CDR3 DNA: TGTGCCAGCAGCCAGGCGGGGGCAAGAGGGGATTCACCCCTCAACTTT
CDR3 protein: CASSQAGARGDSPLNF
clone size: .
V gene: TRBV3-1
D gene: .
J gene: TRBJ1-6

CDR3 DNA: TGCGCCAGCAAGGCAGGGCTAGCCTATGGCTACACCTTC
CDR3 protein: CASKAGLAYGYTF
clone size: many
V gene: TRBV5-1
D gene: .
J gene: TRBJ1-2

CDR3 DNA: TGTGCCATCAGCCCTAGACAGGACAATGAGCAGTTCTTC
CDR3 protein: CAISPRQDNEQFF
clone size: many
V gene: TRBV10-3
D gene: .
J gene: TRBJ2-1

CDR3 DNA: TGTGCCAGCAGCGCAGTTTTGGGGGGGGCGGATGAGCAGTTCTTC
CDR3 protein: CASSAVLGGADEQFF
clone size: many
V gene: TRBV9
D gene: .
J gene: TRBJ2-1

CDR3 DNA: TGCAGTGCTAGGTCACTAGCGGGGTCCCCCGGGGAGACCCAGTACTTC
CDR3 protein: CSARSLAGSPGETQYF
clone size: many
V gene: TRBV20-1
D gene: TRBD2
J gene: TRBJ2-5

CDR3 DNA: TGCAGTGCTATGCCGGGACAGGGGGCCTACAATGAGCAGTTCTTC
CDR3 protein: CSAMPGQGAYNEQFF
clone size: many
V gene: TRBV20-1
D gene: TRBD1
J gene: TRBJ2-1

CDR3 DNA: TGTGCCAGCAGTTACCTCTCAGAGGATAATTCACCCCTCCACTTT
CDR3 protein: CASSYLSEDNSPLHF
clone size: many
V gene: TRBV6-6
D gene: .
J gene: TRBJ1-6

CDR3 DNA: TGTGCCAGCAGCCAAGGGGGTGAGCAGTTCTTC
CDR3 protein: CASSQGGEQFF
clone size: .
V gene: TRBV3-1
D gene: .
J gene: TRBJ2-1

CDR3 DNA: TGCAGTGCTAGAGATCAACAGGGGTTTAATCAGCCCCAGCATTTT
CDR3 protein: CSARDQQGFNQPQHF
clone size: many
V gene: TRBV20-1
D gene: TRBD1
J gene: TRBJ1-5

CDR3 DNA: TGTGCCAGCATGCTATCCGGGACTAGCGGCGCCGGGGAGCTGTTTTTT
CDR3 protein: CASMLSGTSGAGELFF
clone size: few
V gene: TRBV7-9
D gene: TRBD2
J gene: TRBJ2-2